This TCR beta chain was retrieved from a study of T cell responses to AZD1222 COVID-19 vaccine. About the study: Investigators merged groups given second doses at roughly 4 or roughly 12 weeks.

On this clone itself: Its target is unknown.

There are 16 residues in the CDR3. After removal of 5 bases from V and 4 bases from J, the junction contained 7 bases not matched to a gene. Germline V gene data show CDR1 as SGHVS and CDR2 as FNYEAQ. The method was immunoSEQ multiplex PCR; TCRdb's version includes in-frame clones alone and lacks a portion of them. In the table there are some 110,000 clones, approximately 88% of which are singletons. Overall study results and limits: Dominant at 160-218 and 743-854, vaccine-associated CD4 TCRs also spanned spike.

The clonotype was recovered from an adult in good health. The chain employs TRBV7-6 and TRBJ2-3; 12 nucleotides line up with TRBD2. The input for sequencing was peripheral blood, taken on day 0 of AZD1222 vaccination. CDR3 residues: CASSPRLAGVSDTQYF. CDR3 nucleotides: TGTGCCAGCAGCCCCCGACTAGCGGGAGTCTCAGATACGCAGTATTTT. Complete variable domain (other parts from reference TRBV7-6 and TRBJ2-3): GAGVSQSPRYKVTKRGQDVALRCDPISGHVSLYWYRQALGQGPEFLTYFNYEAQQDKSGLPNDRFSAERPEGSISTLTIQRTEQRDSAMYRCASSPRLAGVSDTQYFGPGTRLTVL.